The 30 T cell receptor beta chains reported below all come from one sample, sequenced in a study of OX40 agonist ivuxolimab in advanced cancers. Repertoires were generated with immunoSEQ multiplex PCR, while TCRdb's copy carries only in-frame clones and drops some. The sample yields roughly 80,000 clones, 83% seen once. This sample comprised CD4+ or CD8+ T cells sorted from blood, obtained in a trial of the OX40 agonist ivuxolimab. The receptors were gathered from an adult with an advanced solid tumor such as melanoma, head and neck, liver or kidney cancer.

The V call is TRBV6-1, the J call TRBJ2-5, with a possible D match to TRBD2 (6 bases). The CDR3 extends over 11 amino acids. Germline lookup yields CDR1 MNHNS and CDR2 SASEGT. Trimming cost V 7 bases and J 5 bases, with 8 bases left between them. CDR3 sequence (DNA): TGTGCCAGCACTAGCGCGGAGACCCAGTACTTC. Amino acids: CASTSAETQYF.

This chain joins TRBV19 and TRBJ1-5, with D possibly being TRBD1 (6 bases). The ends were cut back, 4 bases at V and 8 bases at J, with 15 bases in the middle. Germline V gene data show CDR1 as LNHDA and CDR2 as SQIVND (reference sequence). CDR3 length: 14 residues. The CDR3, as DNA: TGTGCCAGTAGTAGGACAGCCTATGAAGAGCCCCAGCATTTT. As protein: CASSRTAYEEPQHF.

V usage is TRBV9 and J usage is TRBJ2-3, with D possibly being TRBD2 (6 bases). Trimming took 0 bases from V and 0 from J, leaving 17 bases between them. The CDR3 is 18 residues long. The germline V gene has CDR1 SGDLS and CDR2 YYNGEE. CDR3 DNA: TGTGCCAGCAGCGTAGCTCCGGGAACTGGGACTAGCACAGATACGCAGTATTTT. Translated: CASSVAPGTGTSTDTQYF.

The J gene is TRBJ1-3, the V gene TRBV10-3, with 7 bases fitting TRBD1. This CDR3 region has 14 residues. Trimming cost V 7 bases and J 2 bases; bases outside gene matches: 5. The germline V gene has CDR1 ENHRY and CDR2 SYGVKD. The CDR3 loop is CAITSGTAGNTIYF. CDR3 coding DNA: TGTGCCATCACTAGCGGGACAGCTGGAAACACCATATATTTT.

This chain joins TRBV2 and TRBJ1-6; 7 bases line up with TRBD1. Trimming cost V 5 bases and J 6 bases; bases outside gene matches: 10. The CDR3 covers 16 residues. Per the germline V gene, CDR1 is SNHLY and CDR2 is FYNNEI. CDR3 protein: CASSLTGMRLNSPLHF. In nucleotides, the CDR3 is TGTGCCAGCAGTCTGACAGGGATGAGGCTTAATTCACCCCTCCACTTT.

The chain carries TRBV5-5 and TRBJ1-1; D not resolved. Germline V gene lookup returns CDR1 SGHKS and CDR2 YYEKEE (reference sequence). Trimming stripped 1 base from V and 1 base from J, with 8 bases between. The CDR3 has 14 amino acids. The CDR3 here is CASSLLRRNTEAFF. CDR3 in DNA: TGTGCCAGCAGCTTGTTACGGAGGAACACTGAAGCTTTCTTT.

This sequence joins TRBV14 and TRBJ1-4; D possibly corresponds to TRBD1 (5 bases). Trimming pared 1 base from V and 0 bases from J, leaving 18 bases between. This CDR3 region has 19 residues. The germline V gene has CDR1 SGHDN and CDR2 FVKESK. The CDR3, as DNA: TGTGCCAGCAGCCAAGGAATGGGTCGACAGCGAGCAACTAATGAAAAACTGTTTTTT. Encoded protein: CASSQGMGRQRATNEKLFF.

This clone appeared once. This rearrangement joins TRBV7-9 to TRBJ2-5; 8 bases map to TRBD1. V was pared by 6 bases and J by 4 bases, with 16 bases of the junction left unmatched. The CDR3 length is 17 residues. The germline V gene has CDR1 SEHNR and CDR2 FQNEAQ (reference sequence). The CDR3 nucleotides are TGTGCCAGCAGGGTTTATGGGGACAGGAAGGGAGGAGAGACCCAGTACTTC. It translates to CASRVYGDRKGGETQYF. Supplemented by reference TRBV7-9 and TRBJ2-5, the full variable domain reads DTGVSQNPRHKITKRGQNVTFRCDPISEHNRLYWYRQTLGQGPEFLTYFQNEAQLEKSRLLSDRFSAERPKGSFSTLEIQRTEQGDSAMYLCASRVYGDRKGGETQYFGPGTRLLVL.

The chain is built from TRBV14 and TRBJ2-6; no clear D. CDR1 and CDR2 (germline): SGHDN, FVKESK. With 4 bases removed from V and 2 bases from J, the gap between germline ends came to 9 bases. The CDR3 totals 15 residues. This CDR3 is CASSLWGPGANVLTF. The CDR3 nucleotides are TGTGCCAGCAGCCTATGGGGTCCTGGGGCCAACGTCCTGACTTTC.

V gene TRBV7-2 combines with J gene TRBJ2-1; 8 nucleotides line up with TRBD2. With V trimmed by 4 bases and J by 9 bases, 14 bases remained unmatched. Germline V lookup: CDR1 SGHTA, CDR2 FQGNSA. This CDR3 region has 16 residues. CDR3 sequence (DNA): TGTGCCAGCAGCTCATCACACCCCCCGGGGGGGACTGAGCAGTTCTTC. It is translated as CASSSSHPPGGTEQFF.

The V call is TRBV7-8, the J call TRBJ1-5, with D unclear. The V gene lost 7 bases and the J gene lost 7 bases, with 11 bases spanning the gap. This CDR3 is built from 12 residues. CDR1 and CDR2 from the germline V gene are SGHVS and FQNEAQ. CDR3 DNA: TGTGCCAGCAAGGGTGTCGGGCAGCCCCAGCATTTT. Its protein is CASKGVGQPQHF. Looking up the rest from reference TRBV7-8 and TRBJ1-5 gives the full variable domain: GAGVSQSPRYKVAKRGQDVALRCDPISGHVSLFWYQQALGQGPEFLTYFQNEAQLDKSGLPSDRFFAERPEGSVSTLKIQRTQQEDSAVYLCASKGVGQPQHFGDGTRLSIL.

CDR3 DNA sequence: TGTGCCAGCAGTGGACCTGGGACAGGGCCCGGGTACGAGCAGTACTTC. Translation: CASSGPGTGPGYEQYF. This chain uses TRBV6-1 with TRBJ2-5, with 9 bases that match TRBD1. The DNA end favors TRBJ2-7, so the J call may be wrong. The CDR3 is made up of 16 amino acids. CDR1 is MNHNS and CDR2 is SASEGT in the germline V gene.

The rearrangement uses TRBV7-9 and TRBJ2-7; D perhaps matches TRBD2 (5 bases). This CDR3 spans 14 amino acids. Germline loops: CDR1 SEHNR, CDR2 FQNEAQ (reference sequence). Trimming took off 7 bases at V and 4 bases at J, with 17 bases between the two ends. CDR3 region: CASTPAGLEYEQYF. As DNA, the CDR3 is TGTGCCAGCACCCCGGCGGGCCTAGAGTACGAGCAGTACTTC.

V usage is TRBV6-9 and J usage is TRBJ2-3, with D unresolved. V gave up 10 bases and J gave up 2 bases, with 13 bases separating them. The CDR3 loop spans 13 amino acids. Per germline, CDR1 MNHGY and CDR2 SVAAGI. The CDR3 bases are TGTGCCATTAAGACGAAGATCACAGATACGCAGTATTTT. Amino acids: CAIKTKITDTQYF.

The chain uses TRBV7-9 and TRBJ2-1; 9 nucleotides match TRBD2. V was pared by 5 bases and J by 8 bases, with 10 bases of the junction left unmatched. The CDR3 loop spans 15 amino acids. Germline lookup yields CDR1 SEHNR and CDR2 FQNEAQ (reference sequence). In DNA, the CDR3 is TGTGCCAGCAGCCAACCGGCTAGCGGGAATTATGAGCAGTTCTTC. This translates into CASSQPASGNYEQFF.

In its sample, this clone was seen once. The chain carries TRBV12-5 and TRBJ1-1; no reliable D call. V lost 4 bases and J lost 0, with 21 bases in between. CDR1 and CDR2 from the germline V gene are LGHNT and FRNRAP. This CDR3 is 18 amino acids long. CDR3 DNA sequence: TGTGCTAGTGGTTCCCCTGAGGGCAGCGAACTTATGAACACTGAAGCTTTCTTT. This translates into CASGSPEGSELMNTEAFF.

V usage is TRBV19 and J usage is TRBJ2-1, with 9 bases identical to TRBD2. This CDR3 is 14 amino acids long. Looked up from germline, CDR1 is LNHDA and CDR2 is SQIVND (reference sequence). V lost 11 bases and J lost 9; bases outside the gene matches: 14. Here the CDR3 reads CASSERGEWGEQFF. The DNA for the CDR3 is TGTGCCTCCTCCGAGCGGGGGGAGTGGGGTGAGCAGTTCTTC.

This chain uses TRBV5-8 with TRBJ1-1; 8 bases map to TRBD1. This CDR3 spans 16 amino acids. With V trimmed by 4 bases and J by 3 bases, 11 bases remained unmatched. CDR1 is SGHTS, CDR2 YDEGEE, per germline. The CDR3 DNA reads as TGTGCCAGCAGCGACCCTAGTGGCAGGGGGCACACTGAAGCTTTCTTT. This sequence encodes CASSDPSGRGHTEAFF.

The rearrangement joins TRBV27 to TRBJ2-3; 12 bases match TRBD2. Germline trimming cut 4 bases from V and 7 bases from J; bases unmatched to any gene: 3. The germline gives CDR1 MNHEY, CDR2 SMNVEV (reference sequence). The CDR3 loop spans 14 amino acids. The CDR3 reads CASSSSGGAYTQYF. The CDR3 nucleotides are TGTGCCAGCAGTTCTAGCGGGGGGGCGTATACGCAGTATTTT.

The chain links TRBV7-2 to TRBJ2-7, with a possible D match to TRBD2 (5 bases). This CDR3 region has 13 residues. Between the trimmed V and J ends, which lost 0 bases and 7 bases, there was a span of 10 bases. From germline, CDR1 is SGHTA and CDR2 FQGNSA. The CDR3 spells CASSLARAREQYF. In DNA form, the CDR3 reads TGTGCCAGCAGCTTAGCGAGGGCTAGGGAGCAGTACTTC.

This chain links TRBV6-5 with TRBJ2-1, with 8 bases identical to TRBD1. CDR3 length equals 12 residues. V gave up 6 bases and J gave up 8 bases; unmatched junction bases: 3. The germline V gene has CDR1 MNHEY and CDR2 SVGAGI. CDR3 nucleotide sequence: TGTGCCAGCAGCAGACAGGGGCATGAGCAGTTCTTC. Protein sequence: CASSRQGHEQFF.

In the case of this clone: At one end, the junction sequence differs from germline, possibly due to a read error. The chain carries TRBV7-7 and TRBJ2-2; 8 positions match TRBD2. This CDR3 contains 15 residues. Germline values: CDR1 SSHAT, CDR2 FNYEAQ (reference sequence). The chain's CDR3 is CASSPGGSTTGELFF. In DNA, the CDR3 is TGTGCTAGCAGCCCGGGGGGGAGTACCACCGGGGAGCTGTTTTTT.

The V gene is TRBV7-2, the J gene TRBJ2-3; 8 nucleotides agree with TRBD1. The V segment lost 4 bases and the J segment 2 bases; nucleotides outside the gene matches: 2. This CDR3 is built from 14 residues. Germline CDR1 is SGHTA and CDR2 is FQGNSA. The DNA for the CDR3 is TGTGCCAGCAGCTACAGGGGGGACACAGATACGCAGTATTTT. Amino acids: CASSYRGDTDTQYF.

The V and J genes are TRBV18 and TRBJ1-2; tentatively, D is TRBD1 (5 bases). This CDR3 is built from 14 residues. Per the germline V gene, CDR1 is KGHSH and CDR2 is LQKENI. V dropped 5 bases and J dropped 3 bases, with 13 bases sitting between them. This chain's CDR3 is CASSTGTGDYGYTF. The CDR3 bases are TGTGCCAGCTCAACCGGGACGGGAGACTATGGCTACACCTTC.

The chain has TRBV30 and TRBJ2-5; possible D gene TRBD1, 6 bases. With 5 bases removed from V and 3 bases from J, the gap between germline ends came to 10 bases. CDR3 length: 12 amino acids. Germline assignment: CDR1 GTSNPN and CDR2 SVGIG (reference sequence). CDR3 in DNA: TGTGCCTGGGACAGGTGGGAAGAGACCCAGTACTTC. Translation: CAWDRWEETQYF.

This clone was seen at least ten times. The rearrangement uses TRBV7-3 and TRBJ2-3; 7 nucleotides agree with TRBD1. This CDR3 spans 13 amino acids. After removal of 4 bases from V and 6 bases from J, the junction contained 4 bases not matched to a gene. The germline V gene has CDR1 SGHTA and CDR2 FQGTGA. The CDR3 sequence is CASSSTGVDTQYF. The CDR3 bases are TGTGCCAGCAGCTCAACAGGGGTGGATACGCAGTATTTT.

The V and J genes are TRBV29-1 and TRBJ2-3; D may be TRBD2 (7 bases). Germline values: CDR1 SQVTM, CDR2 ANQGSEA. V lost 7 bases and J 0 bases, leaving 17 bases between the germline ends. CDR3 length equals 15 residues. This chain's CDR3 is CSGGGQIHSTDTQYF. The CDR3, as DNA: TGCAGCGGGGGGGGGCAAATCCATAGCACAGATACGCAGTATTTT.

This clone appeared a single time. This sequence joins TRBV13 and TRBJ2-7; D assignment may be TRBD1 or TRBD2 (5 bases each). Germline CDR1 and CDR2: PRHDT and FYEKMQ (reference sequence). The CDR3 loop spans 14 amino acids. V was clipped by 5 bases and J by 4 bases, with 15 bases between them. The CDR3 loop is CASSPRDGRYEQYF. Here the CDR3 DNA reads TGTGCCAGCAGCCCCCGGGACGGGCGGTACGAGCAGTACTTC.

The chain links TRBV7-7 to TRBJ2-2; TRBD1 matches 10 bases. Germline V gene sequence: CDR1 SSHAT, CDR2 FNYEAQ (reference sequence). The V gene end was trimmed by 1 base and the J gene end by 2 bases; junction bases not matched to a gene: 1. The CDR3 loop spans 16 amino acids. The CDR3 loop reads CASSLGTGGNTGELFF. The CDR3 region has the DNA TGTGCCAGCAGCTTAGGGACAGGGGGAAACACCGGGGAGCTGTTTTTT.

The chain is built from TRBV5-1 and TRBJ1-1; D gene uncertain. The CDR3 length is 13 residues. Per the germline V gene, CDR1 is SGHRS and CDR2 is YFSETQ. Trimming cost V 0 bases and J 6 bases, with 9 bases left between them. CDR3 protein: CASSLVANAEAFF. The CDR3 nucleotides read TGCGCCAGCAGCTTGGTCGCTAACGCTGAAGCTTTCTTT.